This paragraph covers one T cell receptor beta chain sequence. Its antigen is still unknown. This specimen belongs to a study of early T cells in non-severe SARS-CoV-2 infection. Across the study: Unsorted whole-blood RNA was sequenced in bulk, leaving chains unpaired.

CDR3 length: 12 amino acids. Germline V lookup: CDR1 DFQATT, CDR2 SNEGSKA (reference sequence). Trimming shortened V by 4 bases and J by 5 bases, and 12 bases separated the two germline ends. Individual cDNA molecules each received unique molecular identifiers attached to them. TCRdb reprocessed the 5' RACE reads with MiXCR, giving one entry per CDR3 protein. Of around 64,000 distinct CDR3 sequences listed, 10% to 15% were seen once; the top ten hold 5% to 8%. Points from the study as a whole: VDJdb-based annotation leaned toward anti-spike CD8 responses and missed private and CD4 specificities.

The J gene is TRBJ2-7, the V gene TRBV20-1, with a tentative D call TRBD1 (6 bases). This TCR was recovered from an adult who was a healthcare worker with PCR-confirmed SARS-CoV-2 infection or an uninfected control (not recorded which). Sequencing used whole blood. Written as DNA, the CDR3 is TGCAGTGCTAAAGGGGGTCTCCACGAGCAGTACTTC. This encodes CSAKGGLHEQYF.